The clone carrying this T cell receptor beta chain was observed many times. Molecular barcoding with unique molecular identifiers was used for the TCRbeta library. MiXCR, run by TCRdb on the PCR reads, gives a single entry per CDR3 protein. The sample consists of some 530,000 distinct CDR3 sequences, 12% of them appearing once. The entry originates in a study of T-cell reconstitution after alpha-beta-depleted transplantation in children. The germline gives CDR1 MNHEY, CDR2 SVGAGI. This CDR3 has 15 residues. Trimming took 0 bases from V and 6 from J, leaving 14 bases between them. This TCR came from a human donor who donated a stem cell graft to a child with combined immunodeficiency. This specimen consisted of PBMCs from the stem cell graft donor, obtained from the stem cell graft. This chain links TRBV6-5 with TRBJ1-1; a possible D gene is TRBD1 (6 bases). CDR3 in DNA: TGTGCCAGCAGTTACTCGAGCGGGGGGCACGCTGAAGCTTTCTTT. Translating it yields CASSYSSGGHAEAFF.